The present TCR beta chain was sequenced within a study of cytomegalovirus exposure and HLA in healthy donors (dated by TCRdb to 2016 to 2017). Regarding the research as a whole: In an earlier analysis of around 540 of the donors, 276 Gb of sequence data and 90 million to 130 million unique TCR beta sequences from 180 million or so T cells were reported. An early release covering about 600 HLA-typed donors comprised about 290 gigabases of sequencing data and some 79 million unique TCR sequences. The genetic ancestry cluster associated with self-reported Caucasian donors included 81% of the approximately 410 genotyped donors. The study aimed to test whether signatures of past pathogen exposure could be identified by cataloging public T cell receptors. The study used immunosequencing to profile the T cell repertoires of several hundred subjects and linked those repertoires to cytomegalovirus serostatus. Besides the first cohort of 500 to 700 subjects, a separate validation cohort made up of 120 different subjects was used. To predict cytomegalovirus infection status, the study combined high-throughput TCR immunosequencing, statistical association of individual TCRs with disease status, and machine learning. To study patterns of TCR occurrence, a later analysis re-analyzed previously published TCR beta repertoires from several hundred donors and added high-resolution HLA genotyping. Rather than using new phenotypic data, the later analysis identified candidate immune exposures from TCR beta sequences and from how often those sequences occurred across donors. An earlier analysis of 587 of the donors applied high-throughput TCR beta sequencing to assess whether each TCR beta V gene segment acted as functional or pseudogenic. Alongside the repertoire data, information on donor age, sex, ethnicity and CMV serostatus was compiled. A later genetic analysis took genome-wide SNP genotypes for about three fifths of the roughly 700 donors and used that subset as a discovery cohort. All discovery cohort repertoires had been generated on a single sequencing platform. Both class I and class II loci were covered by HLA typing, at four-digit resolution. The number of typed donors differed by locus: about 620-640 for A, B, C, DRB1 and DQB1; 522 for DQA1; 606 for DPA1; and around 490 for DPB1. Roughly 5 DR-DQ haplotypes were treated as single units for association and clustering because of strong linkage in the cohort. Among 398 genotyped donors of the cohort, an average of approximately 230,000 unique TCR beta nucleotide sequences were sequenced per donor, roughly 20% of them non-productive. The research as a whole found: Correlated functional status among segregating V segments might reflect linkage disequilibrium, but an unknown experimental factor could not be ruled out. A few of the identified cytomegalovirus-associated TCR beta chains were confirmed in vitro to be specific for cytomegalovirus antigens. In a later analysis, the rate of TCR association differed among HLA loci, with DRB1 alleles having the most associated TCRs and HLA-C alleles having the fewest. In an earlier analysis of some 640 of the donors, most TCR beta V segments were observed in productive rearrangements about 87% or about 30% of the time, broadly matching IMGT annotations. This cohort had only TCR beta chains sequenced, and the lack of alpha or paired-chain data limited which features could be detected. A later analysis found that HLA-associated TCR beta chains were more clonally expanded and had lower generation probabilities than equally common non-associated chains. A later analysis found that most CMV-associated TCR beta chains appeared HLA-restricted, with HLA associations seemingly driven largely by CMV exposure. About 17 rarely observed V segments, including chromosome 9 orphons, were excluded from the earlier analysis of approximately 600 of the donors because counts were too low. While some public TCRs were present in many individuals, most TCR sequences turned up only very rarely across donors. Because some donors lacked HLA typing at each locus, the association tests relied only on the typed subset. Cytomegalovirus status was reported to be diagnosed by the classifier with high specificity and sensitivity in both the original and validation cohorts. The study gave a list of 150 to 200 TCR beta chains associated with cytomegalovirus. Because the 87-base-pair reads could not distinguish some IMGT-functional V segments, including TRBV6-2 and TRBV6-3, those segments were excluded. CMV serostatus was the only immune exposure information available for the cohort. According to a later analysis, parvovirus B19, influenza, CMV and Epstein-Barr virus appeared linked to several top co-occurrence clusters. Strong co-occurrence of HLA alleles, especially DR and DQ, made assigning TCR associations to individual alleles difficult. Specific HLA alleles were associated with 15,000 to 20,000 TCR beta sequences at a false discovery rate of 0.05 in a later analysis. A group of highly shared sequence variants was considered likely to be a technical artifact of the sequencing pipeline. Presence/absence analyses assumed roughly uniform sequencing depth across donors, an assumption that may not hold. A later genetic analysis reported fewer N-insertions in productive TCRs among donors in an Asian-associated ancestry cluster than the approximately 670-donor mean. A further reported finding was that TCR beta sequences accurately predicted the HLA-A and HLA-B alleles for most subjects in the first cohort. It was suggested by the authors that the approach could potentially be generalized to other disease states and immunological phenotypes. An association between a missense DCLRE1C variant and V-gene and J-gene trimming of TCR beta chains was found in a later genetic analysis and replicated in an independent cohort.

The library was made by the immunoSEQ multiplex PCR assay. For the multiplex PCR, a mixture combining 60 forward primers for TCR Vbeta segments and 13 reverse primers for TCR Jbeta segments was used. Amplification of the CDR3 region of rearranged TCR beta genes was performed with a multiplex PCR assay on genomic DNA. The Illumina HiSeq System was used to sequence the amplified TCR beta libraries as 87-base-pair reads. In the paper's pipeline: In a later analysis, tens of millions of unique TCR beta chains were counted across the 650 to 700 repertoires, and roughly 10 million of these chains were shared by at least two donors. A nearest-neighbor algorithm error-corrected the raw reads and collapsed the reads into unique sequences, merging closely related sequences to remove PCR and sequencing errors. V, D and J gene segments were assigned by aligning CDR3 sequences to IMGT reference sequences. For a sequence to be retained, at least a six-nucleotide match to both a V gene segment and a J gene segment was required. Rearrangements were classified as productive when the CDR3 lacked stop codons and remained in frame with V and J, and all other rearrangements were classified as non-productive. Following IMGT convention, CDR3 was defined as the stretch from the second conserved V-encoded cysteine up to the conserved J-encoded phenylalanine. The earlier analysis of 587 of the donors excluded any sequence lacking an unambiguous match to a single V gene segment. An earlier analysis of several hundred of the donors classified V segments as functional when productive rearrangements were above 56.7% and as segregating when the standard deviation between donors was above 5%. A statistical classification framework was developed to diagnose cytomegalovirus status using the catalog of TCR beta chain sequences. In a later analysis, V and J genes were assigned by comparing TCR nucleotide sequences against IMGT/GENE-DB human TR gene sequences. In a later analysis, CDR3 sequences and most-parsimonious VDJ recombination scenarios were assigned using the TCRdist pipeline. In a later analysis, each TCR beta chain was defined by its CDR3 amino acid sequence together with its V-gene family, and reads lacking a unique V-gene family were excluded. As a way to deal with suspected cross-contamination and a sequencing artifact, a later analysis dropped hundreds of nucleotide sequences that were highly shared and had low generation probability. For each public chain, a later analysis derived a clonal expansion index from normalized ranks of inferred template counts within each repertoire. In a later analysis, generation probabilities were computed with a VDJ recombination model fitted to out-of-frame rearrangements, and the resulting probabilities were checked against IGoR. In a later analysis, hypergeometric tests were used to score TCR-TCR, TCR-HLA and TCR-CMV co-occurrence, with a repertoire-size bias correction applied to TCR pairs. A later analysis estimated false discovery rates by permuting HLA or CMV assignments 20 times. A later analysis grouped co-occurring TCRs with DBSCAN, adding TCRdist sequence similarity when clustering within HLA-allele-positive subsets. Repertoires with fewer than 30,000 or more than 120,000 public chains, plus five repertoires with anomalous nucleotide sharing, were excluded from co-occurrence clustering. Not all clones reach the TCRdb copy of this immuneACCESS table, which keeps in-frame sequences only. Checked studies attribute under half of the gap to unresolved V genes and leave the rest unexplained. V and J calls and clone size are copied from that table; D and trimming were computed from the DNA. For this sample the table gives under 200,000 clones, of which approximately 77% were detected only once. The biggest ten clones account for less than 3% of the sample.

The cohort comprised fewer than 750 healthy bone marrow donors. All cohort members were sampled while nominally healthy, although unrecorded immune exposures were likely present. The donor was CMV seronegative and was included in the group of 352 seronegative cohort members. Each donor provided a peripheral blood sample, and peripheral blood mononuclear cells were used for TCR beta sequencing. Genomic DNA extraction from the blood cell samples was performed with the Qiagen DNeasy Blood Extraction Kit. From the cysteine through the phenylalanine, the CDR3 covers 13 amino acids. CDR3 DNA is the only sequence kept; it has 39 bases, read in frame from the first base. For CDR1 and CDR2, the germline V gene lists SQVTM and ANQGSEA. Clipping removes 7 bases from V and 3 bases from J, with 8 as the unmatched junction base count. With regard to this clone: The antigen this receptor binds is unknown. No base qualities exist here, and no much larger clone lies one base off it.

The material sequenced was PBMCs. The chain links TRBV29-1 with TRBJ2-7; TRBD2 aligns with 8 central bases. The sequence was obtained from a female donor in good health and CMV-seronegative. The DNA sequence follows: TGCAGCGCAAGACCGGGAGGGGACTACGAGCAGTACTTC. This encodes CSARPGGDYEQYF.